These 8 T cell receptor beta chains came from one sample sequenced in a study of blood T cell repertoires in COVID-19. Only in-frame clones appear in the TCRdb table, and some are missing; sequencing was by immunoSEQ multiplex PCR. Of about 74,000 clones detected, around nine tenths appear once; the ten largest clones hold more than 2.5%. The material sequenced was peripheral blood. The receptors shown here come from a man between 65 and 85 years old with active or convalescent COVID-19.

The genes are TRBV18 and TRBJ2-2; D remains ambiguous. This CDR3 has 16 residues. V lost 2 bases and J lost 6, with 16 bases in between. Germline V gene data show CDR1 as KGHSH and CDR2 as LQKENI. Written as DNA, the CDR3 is TGTGCCAGCTCACCAGGGCCACCCGTCGATTCCGGGGAGCTGTTTTTT. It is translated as CASSPGPPVDSGELFF.

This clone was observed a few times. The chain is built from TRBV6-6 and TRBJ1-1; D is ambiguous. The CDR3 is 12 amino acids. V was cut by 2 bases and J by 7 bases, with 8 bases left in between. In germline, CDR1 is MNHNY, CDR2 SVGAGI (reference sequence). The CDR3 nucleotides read TGTGCCAGCAGTTACGGGGAGGGTGAAGCTTTCTTT. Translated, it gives CASSYGEGEAFF.

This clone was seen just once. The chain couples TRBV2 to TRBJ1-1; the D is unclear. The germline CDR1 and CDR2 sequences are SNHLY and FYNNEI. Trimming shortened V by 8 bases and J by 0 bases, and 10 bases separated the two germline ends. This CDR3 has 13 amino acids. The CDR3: CASRGTLNTEAFF. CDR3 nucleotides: TGTGCCAGCCGAGGTACCTTGAACACTGAAGCTTTCTTT.

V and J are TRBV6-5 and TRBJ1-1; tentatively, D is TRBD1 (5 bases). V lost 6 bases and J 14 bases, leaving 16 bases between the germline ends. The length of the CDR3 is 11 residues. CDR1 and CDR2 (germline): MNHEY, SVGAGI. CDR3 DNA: TGTGCCAGCAGGGGGGGACTTTCACTCTTCTTT. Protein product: CASRGGLSLFF.

CDR3 sequence: CASSPSQIAGGGNEQFF. The CDR3 DNA sequence: TGTGCCAGCTCACCCTCGCAGATAGCGGGAGGCGGGAATGAGCAGTTCTTC. The chain combines TRBV18 with TRBJ2-1; 10 bases map to TRBD2. The junction had 12 bases not matched to a gene; V was cut back by 3 bases and J by 7 bases. CDR1 is KGHSH, CDR2 LQKENI, per germline. The CDR3 contains 17 residues.

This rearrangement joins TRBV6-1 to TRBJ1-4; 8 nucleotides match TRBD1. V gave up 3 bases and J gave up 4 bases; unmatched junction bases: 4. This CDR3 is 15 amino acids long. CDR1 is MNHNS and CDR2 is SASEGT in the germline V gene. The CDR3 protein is CASSDRQGYNEKLFF. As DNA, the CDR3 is TGTGCCAGCAGTGACCGACAGGGGTATAATGAAAAACTGTTTTTT.

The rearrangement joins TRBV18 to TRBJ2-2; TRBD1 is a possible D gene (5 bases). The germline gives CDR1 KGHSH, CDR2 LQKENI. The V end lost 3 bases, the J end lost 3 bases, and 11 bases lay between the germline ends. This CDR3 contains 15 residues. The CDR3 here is CASSPSQGDTGELFF. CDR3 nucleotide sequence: TGTGCCAGCTCACCGTCCCAGGGTGACACCGGGGAGCTGTTTTTT.

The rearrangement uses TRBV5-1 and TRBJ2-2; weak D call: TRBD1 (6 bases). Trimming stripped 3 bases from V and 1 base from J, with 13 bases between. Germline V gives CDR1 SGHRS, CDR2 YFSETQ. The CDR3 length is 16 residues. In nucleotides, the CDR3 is TGCGCCAGCAGCTCTGGGGGCAGTAGGAACACCGGGGAGCTGTTTTTT. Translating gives CASSSGGSRNTGELFF.